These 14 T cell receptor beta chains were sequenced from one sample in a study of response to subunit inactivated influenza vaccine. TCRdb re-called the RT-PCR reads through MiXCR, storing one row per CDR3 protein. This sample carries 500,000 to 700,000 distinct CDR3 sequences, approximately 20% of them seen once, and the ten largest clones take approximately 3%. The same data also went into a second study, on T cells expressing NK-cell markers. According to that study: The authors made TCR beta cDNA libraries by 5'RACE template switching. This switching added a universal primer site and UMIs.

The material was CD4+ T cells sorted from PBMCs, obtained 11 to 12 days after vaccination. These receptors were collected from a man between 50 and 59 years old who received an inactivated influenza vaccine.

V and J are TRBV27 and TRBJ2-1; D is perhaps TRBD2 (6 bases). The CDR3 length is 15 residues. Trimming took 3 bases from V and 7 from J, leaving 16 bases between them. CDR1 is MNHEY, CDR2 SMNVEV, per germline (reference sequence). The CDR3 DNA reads TGTGCCAGCAGTTTTAGGAGCGGGTGTAATAATGAGCAGTTCTTC. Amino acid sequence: CASSFRSGCNNEQFF.

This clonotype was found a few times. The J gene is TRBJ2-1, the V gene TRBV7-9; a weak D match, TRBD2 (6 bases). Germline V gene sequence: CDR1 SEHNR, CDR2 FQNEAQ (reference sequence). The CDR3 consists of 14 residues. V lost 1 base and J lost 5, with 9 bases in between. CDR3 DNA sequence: TGTGCCAGCAGCTTAGATACTAGCCACAATGAGCAGTTCTTC. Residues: CASSLDTSHNEQFF.

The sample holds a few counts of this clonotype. The DNA of the CDR3 is TGTGCCAGCAGCCCGTTGGAAGGGCGCTCCTACAATGAGCAGTTCTTC. Protein: CASSPLEGRSYNEQFF. The chain has TRBV28 and TRBJ2-1; D is undetermined. CDR3 length: 16 amino acids. The germline V gene has CDR1 MDHEN and CDR2 SYDVKM. Trimming shortened V by 6 bases and J by 0 bases, and 15 bases separated the two germline ends.

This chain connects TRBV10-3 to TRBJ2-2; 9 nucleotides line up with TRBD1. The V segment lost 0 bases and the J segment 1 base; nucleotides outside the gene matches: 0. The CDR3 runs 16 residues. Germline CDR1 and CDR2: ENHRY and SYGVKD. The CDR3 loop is CAISESGQGNTGELFF. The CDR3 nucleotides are TGTGCCATCAGTGAGTCGGGACAGGGGAACACCGGGGAGCTGTTTTTT.

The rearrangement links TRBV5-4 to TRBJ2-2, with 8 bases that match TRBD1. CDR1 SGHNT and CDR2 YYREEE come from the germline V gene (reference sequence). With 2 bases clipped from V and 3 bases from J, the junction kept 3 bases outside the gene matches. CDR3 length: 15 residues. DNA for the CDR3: TGTGCCAGCAGCTTCGGACAGGGACACACCGGGGAGCTGTTTTTT. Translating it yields CASSFGQGHTGELFF.

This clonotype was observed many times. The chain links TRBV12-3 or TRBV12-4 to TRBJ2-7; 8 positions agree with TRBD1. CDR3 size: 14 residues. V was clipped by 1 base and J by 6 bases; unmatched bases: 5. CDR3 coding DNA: TGTGCCAGCAGTTTAGGTGCAGGGGGCTCCGAGCAGTACTTC. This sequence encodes CASSLGAGGSEQYF.

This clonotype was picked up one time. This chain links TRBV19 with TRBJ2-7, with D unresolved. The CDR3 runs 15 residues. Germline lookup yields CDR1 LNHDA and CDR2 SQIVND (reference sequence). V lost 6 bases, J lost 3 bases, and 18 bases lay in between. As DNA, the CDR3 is TGTGCCAGTAGCCACCGGAGCCTTGGGGTCTACGAGCAGTACTTC. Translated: CASSHRSLGVYEQYF.

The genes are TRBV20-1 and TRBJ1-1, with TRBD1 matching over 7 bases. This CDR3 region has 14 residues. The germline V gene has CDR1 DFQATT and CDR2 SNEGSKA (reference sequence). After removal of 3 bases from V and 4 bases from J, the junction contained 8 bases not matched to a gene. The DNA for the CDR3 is TGCAGTGCTAGCCAGACAGGGCCGGGCACTGAAGCTTTCTTT. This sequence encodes CSASQTGPGTEAFF.

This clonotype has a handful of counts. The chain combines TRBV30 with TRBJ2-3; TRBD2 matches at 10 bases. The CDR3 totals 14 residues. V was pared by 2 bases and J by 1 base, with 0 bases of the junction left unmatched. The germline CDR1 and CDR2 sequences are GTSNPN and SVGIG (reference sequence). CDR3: CAWSTSGGTDTQYF. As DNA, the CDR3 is TGTGCCTGGAGTACTAGCGGGGGCACAGATACGCAGTATTTT. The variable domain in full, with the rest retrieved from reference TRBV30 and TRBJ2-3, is SQTIHQWPATLVQPVGSPLSLECTVEGTSNPNLYWYRQAAGRGLQLLFYSVGIGQISSEVPQNLSASRPQDRQFILSSKKLLLSDSGFYLCAWSTSGGTDTQYFGPGTRLTVL.

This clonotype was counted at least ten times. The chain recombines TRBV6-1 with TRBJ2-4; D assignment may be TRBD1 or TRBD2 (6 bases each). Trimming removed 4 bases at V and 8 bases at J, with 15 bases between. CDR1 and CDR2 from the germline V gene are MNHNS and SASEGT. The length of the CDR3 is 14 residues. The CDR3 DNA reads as TGTGCCAGCAGTGTCGGGGGCGGTGGGGACATTCAGTACTTC. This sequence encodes CASSVGGGGDIQYF.

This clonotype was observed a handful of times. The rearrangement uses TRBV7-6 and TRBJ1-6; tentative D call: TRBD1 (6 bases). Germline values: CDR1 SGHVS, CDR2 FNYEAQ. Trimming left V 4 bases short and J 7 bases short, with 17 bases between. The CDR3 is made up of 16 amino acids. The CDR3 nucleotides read TGTGCCAGCAGCTCCACTCCCCAGGGGAGGAATTCACCCCTCCACTTT. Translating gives CASSSTPQGRNSPLHF.

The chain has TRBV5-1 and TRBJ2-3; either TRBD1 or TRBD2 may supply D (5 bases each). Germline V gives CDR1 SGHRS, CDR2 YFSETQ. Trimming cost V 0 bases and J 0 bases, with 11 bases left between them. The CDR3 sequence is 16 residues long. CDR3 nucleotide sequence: TGCGCCAGCAGCTTGGAGCTAGGGACGAGCACAGATACGCAGTATTTT. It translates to CASSLELGTSTDTQYF. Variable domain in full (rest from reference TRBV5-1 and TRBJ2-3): KAGVTQTPRYLIKTRGQQVTLSCSPISGHRSVSWYQQTPGQGLQFLFEYFSETQRNKGNFPGRFSGRQFSNSRSEMNVSTLELGDSALYLCASSLELGTSTDTQYFGPGTRLTVL.

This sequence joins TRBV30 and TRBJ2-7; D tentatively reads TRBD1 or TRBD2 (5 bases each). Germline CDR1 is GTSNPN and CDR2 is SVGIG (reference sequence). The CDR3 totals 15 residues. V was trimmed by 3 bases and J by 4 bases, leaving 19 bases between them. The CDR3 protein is CAWRAEWGRGYEQYF. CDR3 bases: TGTGCCTGGAGAGCTGAGTGGGGCCGGGGATACGAGCAGTACTTC.

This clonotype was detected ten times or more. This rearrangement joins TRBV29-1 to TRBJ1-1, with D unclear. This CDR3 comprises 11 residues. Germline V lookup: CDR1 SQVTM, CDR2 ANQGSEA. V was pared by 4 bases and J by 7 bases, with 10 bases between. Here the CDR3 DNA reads TGCAGCGTTGCACCCGCGATTGAAGCTTTCTTT. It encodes CSVAPAIEAFF.